This entry lists 30 T cell receptor beta chains sequenced from one sample in a study of technical replicates of blood from a few donors. The repertoire was sequenced with immunoSEQ multiplex PCR; TCRdb's copy has only in-frame clones and lacks some. Of roughly 69,000 clones in the sample, 70% to 90% were seen once. Sequenced sample: PBMCs. Source of these receptors: a human donor in good health. Some clones in this sample may be carry-over from other donors' samples.

The chain employs TRBV18 and TRBJ1-6; 8 bases agree with TRBD1. After removal of 3 bases from V and 9 bases from J, the junction contained 7 bases not matched to a gene. This CDR3 contains 15 residues. Per the germline V gene, CDR1 is KGHSH and CDR2 is LQKENI. The CDR3 DNA is TGTGCCAGCTCACCCCGCCCAGGGGGCCGTTCACCCCTCCACTTT. It codes for CASSPRPGGRSPLHF.

The V call is TRBV4-3, the J call TRBJ1-2, with 9 bases matching TRBD1. The CDR3 extends over 15 amino acids. V trimming: 3 bases; J trimming: 2 bases; junction bases outside the gene matches: 4. Germline V gene sequence: CDR1 LGHNA, CDR2 YSLEER. The CDR3, as DNA: TGCGCCAGCAGCCAGGGACAGGGAGTGAACTATGGCTACACCTTC. This encodes CASSQGQGVNYGYTF.

This chain uses TRBV7-8 with TRBJ2-7; 11 bases map to TRBD2. This CDR3 spans 16 amino acids. With V trimmed by 5 bases and J by 3 bases, 9 bases remained unmatched. The germline V gene has CDR1 SGHVS and CDR2 FQNEAQ. CDR3 amino acids: CASSVHGGLAVYEQYF. Here the CDR3 DNA reads TGTGCCAGCAGCGTCCATGGGGGACTAGCGGTCTACGAGCAGTACTTC.

The genes are TRBV18 and TRBJ2-4; D gene unclear. V was pared by 2 bases and J by 7 bases, with 12 bases between. The CDR3 covers 14 residues. Germline assignment: CDR1 KGHSH and CDR2 LQKENI. This CDR3 reads CASSPSEIKNIQYF. The CDR3 nucleotides are TGTGCCAGCTCACCATCTGAGATAAAGAACATTCAGTACTTC.

This clone was seen a few times. The J gene is TRBJ1-1, the V gene TRBV6-1; weak D call: TRBD1 (6 bases). Germline V gives CDR1 MNHNS, CDR2 SASEGT. The CDR3 is made up of 15 amino acids. Trimming stripped 5 bases from V and 4 bases from J, with 17 bases between. CDR3 residues: CASSPKGARGTEAFF. The DNA of the CDR3 is TGTGCCAGCAGTCCGAAAGGGGCCAGGGGCACTGAAGCTTTCTTT.

This rearrangement joins TRBV11-1 to TRBJ2-2, with D perhaps TRBD1 (7 bases). CDR1 is SGHAT, CDR2 FQDESV, per germline (reference sequence). The CDR3 is 16 amino acids. Trimming took off 5 bases at V and 1 base at J, with 14 bases between the two ends. CDR3 amino acids: CASSHRQGLNTGELFF. For the CDR3, the DNA is TGTGCCAGCAGCCACAGACAGGGACTGAACACCGGGGAGCTGTTTTTT.

The V and J genes are TRBV6-6 and TRBJ1-1; 8 nucleotides match TRBD1. Germline CDR1 MNHNY, CDR2 SVGAGI (reference sequence). Trimming at V came to 6 bases and at J to 4 bases, leaving 10 bases not matched to a gene. There are 15 residues in the CDR3. The CDR3 is CASSDRDRYSTEAFF. The DNA of the CDR3 is TGTGCCAGCAGCGACCGGGACAGGTATTCCACTGAAGCTTTCTTT.

This clone was recorded only once. The CDR3 DNA sequence: TGTGCTAGTGGTCCTCGGGAGGCGGGGTTCACAGATACGCAGTATTTT. Translated, it gives CASGPREAGFTDTQYF. This chain uses TRBV12-5 with TRBJ2-3; 7 positions match TRBD2. This CDR3 has 16 amino acids. V shed 5 bases, J shed 2 bases, and the junction held 10 bases outside the gene matches. The germline gives CDR1 LGHNT, CDR2 FRNRAP.

The V gene is TRBV30, the J gene TRBJ2-6, with TRBD1 identical over 7 bases. The CDR3 totals 24 residues. V dropped 1 base and J dropped 1; count of bases not matched to a gene: 28. In germline, CDR1 is GTSNPN, CDR2 SVGIG (reference sequence). The CDR3 protein is CAWSEKGHPGHRGWEWSGANVLTF. In nucleotides, the CDR3 is TGTGCCTGGAGTGAGAAAGGTCATCCCGGCCACAGGGGTTGGGAGTGGTCTGGGGCCAACGTCCTGACTTTC.

This clone was seen only once. The CDR3 sequence: CASSSTAGGADTQYF. In nucleotides, the CDR3 is TGTGCCAGCAGCTCGACGGCGGGTGGGGCAGATACGCAGTATTTT. The V and J genes are TRBV13 and TRBJ2-3; D is possibly TRBD2 (5 bases). Trimming took 4 bases from V and 4 from J, leaving 15 bases between them. The germline gives CDR1 PRHDT, CDR2 FYEKMQ (reference sequence). The length of the CDR3 is 15 residues.

The rearrangement links TRBV2 to TRBJ1-2; TRBD1 aligns across 7 bases. CDR1 is SNHLY, CDR2 FYNNEI, per germline. The CDR3 is 12 residues long. With V trimmed by 9 bases and J by 4 bases, 5 bases remained unmatched. This CDR3 is CARAGGSYGYTF. CDR3 sequence (DNA): TGTGCCAGGGCAGGGGGTTCCTATGGCTACACCTTC.

The genes are TRBV4-3 and TRBJ2-3, with D maybe TRBD2 (6 bases). Germline V CDR1 and CDR2: LGHNA, YSLEER. The germline V and J ends were trimmed by 4 bases and 4 bases, with 12 bases remaining between them. The CDR3 length is 14 residues. The CDR3 nucleotides read TGCGCCAGCAGCCCCAGACTAGATCCAGATACGCAGTATTTT. Translating it yields CASSPRLDPDTQYF.

The chain combines TRBV19 with TRBJ1-6; D ambiguous. The V end was cut by 7 bases, the J end by 6 bases, with 16 bases between. This CDR3 has 15 amino acids. The germline gives CDR1 LNHDA, CDR2 SQIVND (reference sequence). The CDR3, as DNA: TGTGCCAGTAAACGGGAGGACGTAGTTAATTCACCCCTCCACTTT. Translated: CASKREDVVNSPLHF. Based on the CDR3 plus reference TRBV19 and TRBJ1-6, the full variable domain is DGGITQSPKYLFRKEGQNVTLSCEQNLNHDAMYWYRQDPGQGLRLIYYSQIVNDFQKGDIAEGYSVSREKKESFPLTVTSAQKNPTAFYLCASKREDVVNSPLHFGNGTRLTVT.

V is TRBV5-6 and J is TRBJ1-5, with TRBD1 as a possible D gene (6 bases). Germline CDR1 reads SGHDT; CDR2 reads YYEEEE. This CDR3 is 14 amino acids long. V lost 1 base and J lost 6, with 11 bases in between. CDR3 nucleotide sequence: TGTGCCAGCAGCTTGCCAGGGGCGGGTCAGCCCCAGCATTTT. Amino acid sequence: CASSLPGAGQPQHF.

This clone was observed once. The chain is built from TRBV2 and TRBJ2-5, with 8 bases matching TRBD1. This CDR3 comprises 13 residues. From germline, CDR1 is SNHLY and CDR2 FYNNEI. The trim removed 10 bases at V and 7 bases at J, leaving 11 bases unmatched. CDR3 sequence reads: CATGQGKSGTQYF. The CDR3 DNA reads TGTGCCACAGGACAGGGCAAAAGTGGGACCCAGTACTTC.

The chain couples TRBV30 to TRBJ1-5; 11 positions agree with TRBD1. V was pared by 2 bases and J by 6 bases, with 3 bases of the junction left unmatched. Germline CDR1 is GTSNPN and CDR2 is SVGIG (reference sequence). The CDR3 has 14 residues. The CDR3 spells CAWSRTGGFQPQHF. In nucleotides, the CDR3 is TGTGCCTGGAGTCGGACAGGGGGCTTTCAGCCCCAGCATTTT.

The rearrangement uses TRBV19 and TRBJ1-2; no clear D. Trimming took 7 bases from V and 0 from J, leaving 24 bases between them. The CDR3 is 18 residues long. In germline, CDR1 is LNHDA, CDR2 SQIVND (reference sequence). The CDR3 region has the DNA TGTGCCAGTACCCCGTTTACGAATTTCGTTTTAGCTAACTATGGCTACACCTTC. Its translation is CASTPFTNFVLANYGYTF. The full variable domain, rest sourced from reference TRBV19 and TRBJ1-2, is DGGITQSPKYLFRKEGQNVTLSCEQNLNHDAMYWYRQDPGQGLRLIYYSQIVNDFQKGDIAEGYSVSREKKESFPLTVTSAQKNPTAFYLCASTPFTNFVLANYGYTFGSGTRLTVV.

Here the CDR3 DNA reads TGTGCCAGCTCACCGGGACAGGGAAGGGATCAGCCCCAGCATTTT. This encodes CASSPGQGRDQPQHF. The chain couples TRBV18 to TRBJ1-5; 9 bases map to TRBD1. Germline assignment: CDR1 KGHSH and CDR2 LQKENI. The CDR3 runs 15 residues. The J segment lost 5 bases and the V segment lost 3 bases, leaving 5 bases of the junction unmatched.

The J gene is TRBJ1-1, the V gene TRBV7-3; TRBD1 matches at 10 bases. Germline lookup yields CDR1 SGHTA and CDR2 FQGTGA. Trimming took 4 bases from V and 1 from J; bases not matched to a gene: 3. There are 15 residues in the CDR3. The CDR3 protein is CASSSWDRGNTEAFF. CDR3 sequence (DNA): TGTGCCAGCAGCTCTTGGGACAGGGGGAACACTGAAGCTTTCTTT.

The table lists this clone with a count of one. Other nucleotide sequences from this sample produce the same CDR3. This CDR3 reads CASSLQGGLTDTQYF. The CDR3 region has the DNA TGTGCCAGCAGCTTACAGGGGGGCCTCACAGATACGCAGTATTTT. The chain links TRBV9 to TRBJ2-3; 8 nucleotides line up with TRBD1. CDR3 length: 15 residues. V lost 4 bases to trimming and J lost 2 bases; unmatched junction nucleotides: 6. Germline CDR1 SGDLS, CDR2 YYNGEE. The complete variable domain, with remaining parts taken from reference TRBV9 and TRBJ2-3, reads DSGVTQTPKHLITATGQRVTLRCSPRSGDLSVYWYQQSLDQGLQFLIQYYNGEERAKGNILERFSAQQFPDLHSELNLSSLELGDSALYFCASSLQGGLTDTQYFGPGTRLTVL.

This clone counts as medium-sized. The CDR3 DNA follows: TGTGCCAGCAGCTACAAGACTAGCGGGAAATCCTACGAGCAGTACTTC. Translating it yields CASSYKTSGKSYEQYF. This chain connects TRBV7-3 to TRBJ2-7, with 11 bases matching TRBD2. Germline V gene lookup returns CDR1 SGHTA and CDR2 FQGTGA. The CDR3 is 16 residues long. V gave up 4 bases and J gave up 1 base; unmatched junction bases: 6.

The V gene is TRBV10-3, the J gene TRBJ2-1; D is unclear. V lost 0 bases to trimming and J lost 9 bases, with 9 bases between them. The germline V gene encodes CDR1 ENHRY and CDR2 SYGVKD. The CDR3 extends over 13 amino acids. The CDR3 bases are TGTGCCATCAGTGAGTCCTCGAGTACTGAGCAGTTCTTC. This codes for CAISESSSTEQFF.

In this sample, this clone turned up a few times. The chain links TRBV6-5 to TRBJ1-1, with D perhaps matching TRBD1 (6 bases). This CDR3 region has 15 residues. Deletions cut 6 bases from V and 2 bases from J, with 16 bases between. CDR1 is MNHEY, CDR2 SVGAGI, per germline. The CDR3 protein is CASSFTGTTNTEAFF. Written as DNA, the CDR3 is TGTGCCAGCAGCTTTACCGGGACAACCAACACTGAAGCTTTCTTT.

This chain links TRBV23-1 with TRBJ1-3; 8 bases match TRBD1. TRBV23-1 is known as an ORF, though its function is uncertain. V shed 2 bases and J 4 bases; nucleotides not matched to a gene: 7. This CDR3 is built from 16 residues. The CDR3 nucleotides read TGCGCCAGCAGTCAACGGGACAGGAGTACGGGAAACACCATATATTTT. This gives the protein CASSQRDRSTGNTIYF.

This chain joins TRBV25-1 and TRBJ2-1; 13 bases map to TRBD2. Germline lookup yields CDR1 MGHDK and CDR2 SYGVNS. CDR3 length equals 14 residues. The trim removed 8 bases at V and 10 bases at J, leaving 8 bases unmatched. The CDR3 DNA reads TGTGCCAGCGGGACTAGCGGGACCCCAAGGGAGCAGTTCTTC. This sequence encodes CASGTSGTPREQFF.

The chain combines TRBV2 with TRBJ1-6; D not resolved. V lost 6 bases and J 7 bases, leaving 7 bases between the germline ends. The germline gives CDR1 SNHLY, CDR2 FYNNEI. This CDR3 is built from 12 residues. As DNA, the CDR3 is TGTGCCAGCAGCACGACAAATTCACCCCTCCACTTT. This translates into CASSTTNSPLHF.

This chain links TRBV7-9 with TRBJ1-4; possibly TRBD1 for D (6 bases). The length of the CDR3 is 13 residues. Germline V gene lookup returns CDR1 SEHNR and CDR2 FQNEAQ (reference sequence). V was cut by 0 bases and J by 14 bases, with 13 bases left in between. Here the CDR3 DNA reads TGTGCCAGCAGCTTAGCAGGGGGTAGGCTGCTGTTTTTT. Amino acids: CASSLAGGRLLFF.

J is TRBJ2-7 and V is TRBV5-4; D possibly corresponds to TRBD2 (5 bases). The germline V gene encodes CDR1 SGHNT and CDR2 YYREEE (reference sequence). This CDR3 comprises 15 residues. Trimming took 0 bases from V and 0 from J, leaving 10 bases between them. The CDR3 reads CASSLGGESSYEQYF. CDR3 nucleotide sequence: TGTGCCAGCAGCTTGGGGGGAGAGAGCTCCTACGAGCAGTACTTC.

The V call is TRBV28, the J call TRBJ1-1; tentatively, D is TRBD1 (6 bases). V was pared by 5 bases and J by 4 bases, with 14 bases between. The CDR3 has 14 amino acids. Looked up from germline, CDR1 is MDHEN and CDR2 is SYDVKM. CDR3 region: CASSKQGLGTEAFF. The CDR3 nucleotides are TGTGCCAGCAGTAAACAGGGATTGGGCACTGAAGCTTTCTTT.

This clone has more than one count but fewer than ten. This rearrangement joins TRBV28 to TRBJ1-2; TRBD1 matches at 7 bases. The V gene's germline CDR1 is MDHEN and CDR2 SYDVKM. There are 14 residues in the CDR3. V dropped 7 bases and J dropped 5; count of bases not matched to a gene: 10. The CDR3 loop reads CASTPGDRTYGYTF. In DNA, the CDR3 is TGTGCCAGCACCCCTGGGGACAGAACGTATGGCTACACCTTC.